These T cell receptor beta chains were read from a single sample in a study of blood T cell repertoires in COVID-19. Using immunoSEQ multiplex PCR, the repertoire was profiled, and TCRdb retains in-frame clones only, with some absent. The sample has approximately 300,000 clones; roughly 91% are singletons. The sequenced sample was PBMCs or T cells enriched from blood (not recorded which). All receptors come from a woman aged 25 to 45 who had recovered from COVID-19. Both conserved end residues are part of each CDR3. A D gene is named only where the DNA matches it firmly. Some rows have no size entry. The others give once, few or many, or a class for an expanded clone.

D gene	V gene	clone size	J gene	CDR3 length	CDR3 DNA	CDR3 protein
TRBD1	TRBV30	-	TRBJ1-5	15	TGTGCCTGGAATTACAGGGGAAAGGCCAATCAGCCCCAGCATTTT	CAWNYRGKANQPQHF
-	TRBV2	once	TRBJ2-1	14	TGTGCCAGCAGCCCGGGAGTTAGCTCAAATGAGCAGTTCTTC	CASSPGVSSNEQFF
TRBD2	TRBV4-1	-	TRBJ2-1	15	TGCGCCAGCAGCCCCGGACTAGCGGCGTATACTGAGCAGTTCTTC	CASSPGLAAYTEQFF
TRBD1	TRBV7-8	-	TRBJ1-1	14	TGTGCCAGCAGCTTAGGAGGGGGCGTCACTGAAGCTTTCTTT	CASSLGGGVTEAFF
-	TRBV28	-	TRBJ2-2	15	TGTGCCAGCAGTTCCGCAGGGGCCGGCACCGGGGAGCTGTTTTTT	CASSSAGAGTGELFF
-	TRBV13	-	TRBJ1-2	16	TGTGCCAGCAGCTACCCTGGTAGAGGCATGACCTATGGCTACACCTTC	CASSYPGRGMTYGYTF
TRBD1	TRBV14	-	TRBJ1-2	14	TGTGCCAGCAGCCAGCCAGCCAGGGGGTATGGCTACACCTTC	CASSQPARGYGYTF
TRBD2	TRBV6-5	-	TRBJ2-2	15	TGTGCCAGCAGCCCGGGACTAGGAGGATACGGGGAGCTGTTTTTT	CASSPGLGGYGELFF
TRBD1	TRBV12-5	-	TRBJ2-5	14	TGTGCTGGTGGTTTGTTCGGACAGGGAGAGACCCAGTACTTC	CAGGLFGQGETQYF
TRBD1	TRBV30	-	TRBJ1-6	17	TGTGCCTGGAGTGTACTATTCGGCAGGGGGCCCAATTCACCCCTCCACTTT	CAWSVLFGRGPNSPLHF
-	TRBV5-1	-	TRBJ1-2	15	TGCGCCAGCAGCCCCCTTTCGGCGGGTAACTATGGCTACACCTTC	CASSPLSAGNYGYTF
TRBD1	TRBV6-5	once	TRBJ2-4	16	TGTGCCAGCAGTTACTCGCGGACAGGGGCCAAAAACATTCAGTACTTC	CASSYSRTGAKNIQYF
-	TRBV28	-	TRBJ2-1	13	TGTGCCAGCAGTTTATTGGGGCCCGAAGTGCAGTTCTTC	CASSLLGPEVQFF
-	TRBV7-2	-	TRBJ1-2	15	TGTGCCAGCAGCTTAACTGCAGGGTCTAACTATGGCTACACCTTC	CASSLTAGSNYGYTF
-	TRBV1	-	TRBJ2-7	17	TGCACCAGCAGCCATTGGTCACACGGGAGACCGACCTACGAGCAGTACTTC	CTSSHWSHGRPTYEQYF
TRBD2	TRBV9	-	TRBJ2-1	17	TGTGCCAGCAGCCCCTCGGGGACTAGCGGGAGTGGGAATGAGCAGTTCTTC	CASSPSGTSGSGNEQFF
-	TRBV7-3	few	TRBJ2-2	15	TGTGCCAGCAGCTTAAGTACTTTTAAAACCGGGGAGCTGTTTTTT	CASSLSTFKTGELFF
TRBD1	TRBV6-5	-	TRBJ2-7	16	TGTGCCAGCAGTTATTCTCGGGACAGGGGGGGCTACGAGCAGTACTTC	CASSYSRDRGGYEQYF
-	TRBV18	-	TRBJ1-2	15	TGTGCCAGCTCACCACCATCCCGAGCTAACTATGGCTACACCTTC	CASSPPSRANYGYTF
TRBD1	TRBV29-1	-	TRBJ1-2	13	TGCAGCGTATCCGGGACAGGGATGCATGGCTACACCTTC	CSVSGTGMHGYTF
TRBD2	TRBV7-6	-	TRBJ2-5	17	TGTGCCAGCAGCCTATATGTGTTAGCGGGAGTTCAAGAGACCCAGTACTTC	CASSLYVLAGVQETQYF
-	TRBV2	-	TRBJ1-4	14	TGTGCCAGCACCACTACGGGACTAACAGAAAAACTGTTTTTT	CASTTTGLTEKLFF
TRBD2	TRBV7-3	-	TRBJ2-3	16	TGTGCCAGCAGCTCCGCTGCGGGAGCTAGCACAGATACGCAGTATTTT	CASSSAAGASTDTQYF
-	TRBV28	once	TRBJ1-2	17	TGTGCCAGCAGTTTCAAGACCTTTCGGGGCAGGGGCTATGGCTACACCTTC	CASSFKTFRGRGYGYTF
TRBD2	TRBV13	few	TRBJ2-3	15	TGTGCCAGCAGCGTAGCGGGAGGTATCACAGATACGCAGTATTTT	CASSVAGGITDTQYF
TRBD1	TRBV29-1	-	TRBJ1-5	13	TGCAGCGTCGGGACAGGGGAGTATCAGCCCCAGCATTTT	CSVGTGEYQPQHF
TRBD1	TRBV27	-	TRBJ2-7	14	TGTGCCAGCAGCAAAACAGGGGGCCACCACGAGCAGTACTTC	CASSKTGGHHEQYF
-	TRBV6-5	-	TRBJ1-2	13	TGTGCCAGCAATCCCGGGACTACCTATGGCTACACCTTC	CASNPGTTYGYTF
TRBD1	TRBV7-2	-	TRBJ1-1	19	TGTGCCAGCAGCCCAATGCCGTCTGGACAGGGAACCATGAACACTGAAGCTTTCTTT	CASSPMPSGQGTMNTEAFF
-	TRBV15	-	TRBJ2-1	15	TGTGCCACCAGCAGAGGTGGCGGAGGCGCAAATGAGCAGTTCTTC	CATSRGGGGANEQFF
-	TRBV6-5	-	TRBJ1-3	15	TGTGCCAGCACCAGCGTTTTCGAAGGAGGAAACACCATATATTTT	CASTSVFEGGNTIYF
TRBD1	TRBV11-2	-	TRBJ2-3	15	TGTGCCAGCAGCTTGCTGCAGGGGGGCACAGATACGCAGTATTTT	CASSLLQGGTDTQYF
-	TRBV6-1	-	TRBJ1-6	19	TGTGCCAGCAGTGAAGACGTGACAGGATTAACCTCCTATAATTCACCCCTCCACTTT	CASSEDVTGLTSYNSPLHF
-	TRBV7-2	-	TRBJ2-3	12	TGTGCCAGCAGCCCAATCACAGATACGCAGTATTTT	CASSPITDTQYF
TRBD1	TRBV9	-	TRBJ2-7	14	TGTGCCAGCAGCGGAGACAGGGGTGCAGGCGAGCAGTACTTC	CASSGDRGAGEQYF
-	TRBV5-4	-	TRBJ1-2	17	TGTGCCAGCAGCTTCGGGTCAGACCCGCCTAATAACTATGGCTACACCTTC	CASSFGSDPPNNYGYTF
TRBD1	TRBV18	-	TRBJ1-5	17	TGTGCCAGCTCACCACGACAGGGGGCTGGGATAGATCAGCCCCAGCATTTT	CASSPRQGAGIDQPQHF
-	TRBV14	-	TRBJ2-1	17	TGTGCCAGCAGCCAAAACTTCGCGGGGCTAGGTGAGGGTGAGCAGTTCTTC	CASSQNFAGLGEGEQFF
TRBD1	TRBV28	-	TRBJ2-6	18	TGTGCCAGCAGTTCCCCCGGGACAGGGGGCACTGGGGCCAACGTCCTGACTTTC	CASSSPGTGGTGANVLTF
TRBD2	TRBV27	-	TRBJ2-5	15	TGTGCCAGCAGTGAACTAGCGGGAGGGGGGGAGACCCAGTACTTC	CASSELAGGGETQYF
-	TRBV9	-	TRBJ2-6	16	TGTGCCAGCAGGTCGACCGGGGGTTCTGGGGCCAACGTCCTGACTTTC	CASRSTGGSGANVLTF
-	TRBV7-6	-	TRBJ1-1	15	TGTGCCAGCAGCTTAGAACCCAGAATGAACACTGAAGCTTTCTTT	CASSLEPRMNTEAFF
TRBD2	TRBV9	-	TRBJ2-7	16	TGTGCCAGCAGAACTGGACTAGCGGGCAGAAAATACGAGCAGTACTTC	CASRTGLAGRKYEQYF
TRBD2	TRBV9	once	TRBJ2-3	15	TGTGCCAGCTCTAGCGGGAGGGCACCCACAGATACGCAGTATTTT	CASSSGRAPTDTQYF
-	TRBV6-5	-	TRBJ1-1	13	TGTGCCAGCAGTTATGCAGTGAACACTGAAGCTTTCTTT	CASSYAVNTEAFF
-	TRBV9	few	TRBJ2-3	15	TGTGCCAGCACACAGGGCCACCAGATGGGAGATACGCAGTATTTT	CASTQGHQMGDTQYF
TRBD1	TRBV6-5	-	TRBJ1-2	12	TGTGCCAGCACCAGGACAGGTTGGGGCTACACCTTC	CASTRTGWGYTF
-	TRBV30	-	TRBJ1-1	14	TGTGCCTCCTTCCCCATGGGGGGACACACTGAAGCTTTCTTT	CASFPMGGHTEAFF